A single sample is the source of the 7 T cell receptor beta chains below, sequenced in a study of CD8+ T cells in alopecia areata. As the sequencing template, cDNA was produced by extracting RNA and reverse transcribing it. The data were produced by immunoSEQ multiplex PCR, yet TCRdb's version contains in-frame clones alone and is incomplete. This sample carries approximately 150,000 clones, less than 65% of them seen once, and the ten largest clones take 30% to 45%. The sample taken for sequencing was CD8+ T cells sorted from blood. These receptors all come from a human donor in good health.

The chain links TRBV4-1 to TRBJ1-1; D is unresolved. V dropped 3 bases and J dropped 5 bases, with 13 bases sitting between them. The CDR3 loop spans 14 amino acids. CDR1 MGHRA and CDR2 YSYEKL come from the germline V gene. The DNA of the CDR3 is TGCGCCAGCAGCCAGAAATACGGAGGGACTGAAGCTTTCTTT. Protein product: CASSQKYGGTEAFF.

The chain joins TRBV6-1 to TRBJ2-7; 8 bases agree with TRBD1. The germline gives CDR1 MNHNS, CDR2 SASEGT. Trimming took 10 bases from V and 3 from J; bases not matched to a gene: 8. This CDR3 is built from 13 residues. The CDR3 bases are TGTGCCACCCTGGGACAGGTGGACTACGAGCAGTACTTC. Its protein is CATLGQVDYEQYF.

This chain links TRBV6-5 with TRBJ1-2; 7 bases agree with TRBD1. From germline, CDR1 is MNHEY and CDR2 SVGAGI. The CDR3 totals 14 residues. The V and J ends lost 5 bases and 2 bases, in that order; junction bases with no gene match: 5. The CDR3 DNA follows: TGTGCCAGCAGTCTTGGGGACAGAAACTATGGCTACACCTTC. Protein sequence: CASSLGDRNYGYTF.

This clone was picked up a small number of times. The chain employs TRBV2 and TRBJ2-7; the D gene could be TRBD1 or TRBD2 (6 bases each). V lost 8 bases and J 1 base, leaving 18 bases between the germline ends. In germline, CDR1 is SNHLY, CDR2 FYNNEI. The CDR3 covers 15 residues. The CDR3 region is CASRPRGLGSYEQYF. The CDR3, as DNA: TGTGCCAGCCGACCCCGGGGGCTGGGTTCCTACGAGCAGTACTTC.

The chain carries TRBV20-1 and TRBJ2-7; no reliable D call. CDR1 and CDR2 (germline): DFQATT, SNEGSKA (reference sequence). V was shortened by 3 bases and J by 7 bases, with 10 bases between the two germline ends. The CDR3 sequence is 11 residues long. CDR3 coding DNA: TGCAGTGCTAGGTCCCTTTCGGAGCAGTACTTC. It yields the protein CSARSLSEQYF.

This clone was seen more than once but under ten times. The chain carries TRBV5-4 and TRBJ2-7; a possible D gene is TRBD1 (6 bases). The V end was cut by 4 bases, the J end by 0 bases, with 8 bases between. Germline-derived CDR1 and CDR2 are SGHNT and YYREEE (reference sequence). The CDR3 has 13 residues. The CDR3 nucleotides read TGTGCCAGCAGCAGGGACATCTCCTACGAGCAGTACTTC. Translation gives CASSRDISYEQYF.

The chain employs TRBV5-6 and TRBJ2-1; 10 bases fit TRBD2. The CDR3 has 16 residues. V gave up 8 bases and J gave up 4 bases; unmatched junction bases: 12. Per germline, CDR1 SGHDT and CDR2 YYEEEE. CDR3 bases: TGTGCCAGAGAGACACCGAGGACTAGCGGATACAATGAGCAGTTCTTC. Protein sequence: CARETPRTSGYNEQFF. The full variable domain, its missing parts supplied by reference TRBV5-6 and TRBJ2-1, is DAGVTQSPTHLIKTRGQQVTLRCSPKSGHDTVSWYQQALGQGPQFIFQYYEEEERQRGNFPDRFSGHQFPNYSSELNVNALLLGDSALYLCARETPRTSGYNEQFFGPGTRLTVL.